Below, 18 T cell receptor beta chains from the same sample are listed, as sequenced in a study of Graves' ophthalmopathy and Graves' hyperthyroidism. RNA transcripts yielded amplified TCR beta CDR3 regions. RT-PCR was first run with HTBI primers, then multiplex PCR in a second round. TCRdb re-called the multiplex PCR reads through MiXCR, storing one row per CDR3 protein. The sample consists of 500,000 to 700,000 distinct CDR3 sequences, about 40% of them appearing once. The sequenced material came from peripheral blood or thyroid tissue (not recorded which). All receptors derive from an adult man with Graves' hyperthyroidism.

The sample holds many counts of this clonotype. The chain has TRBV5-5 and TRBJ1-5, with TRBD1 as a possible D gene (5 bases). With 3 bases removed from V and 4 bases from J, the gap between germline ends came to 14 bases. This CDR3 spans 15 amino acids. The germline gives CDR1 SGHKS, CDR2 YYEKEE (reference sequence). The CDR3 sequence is CASSWEGIPNQPQHF. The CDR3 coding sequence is TGTGCCAGCAGCTGGGAGGGGATACCTAATCAGCCCCAGCATTTT. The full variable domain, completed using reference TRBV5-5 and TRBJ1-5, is DAGVTQSPTHLIKTRGQQVTLRCSPISGHKSVSWYQQVLGQGPQFIFQYYEKEERGRGNFPDRFSARQFPNYSSELNVNALLLGDSALYLCASSWEGIPNQPQHFGDGTRLSIL.

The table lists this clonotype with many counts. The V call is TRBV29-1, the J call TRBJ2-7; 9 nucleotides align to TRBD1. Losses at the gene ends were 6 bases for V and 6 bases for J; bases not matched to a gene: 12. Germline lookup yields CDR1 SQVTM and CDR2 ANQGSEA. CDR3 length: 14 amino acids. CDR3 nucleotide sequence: TGCAGCGTAGATACCGGGACAGGGAGCTCCGAGCAGTACTTC. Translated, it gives CSVDTGTGSSEQYF.

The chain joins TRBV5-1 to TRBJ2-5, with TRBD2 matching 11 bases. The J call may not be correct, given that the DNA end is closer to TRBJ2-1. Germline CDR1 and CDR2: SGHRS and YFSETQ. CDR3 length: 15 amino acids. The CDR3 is CASSLVLAGAAEQFF. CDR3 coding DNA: TGCGCCAGCAGCTTGGTACTAGCGGGAGCGGCCGAGCAGTTCTTC.

This chain's CDR3 is CASSIPGLAGFEQYF. CDR3 coding DNA: TGTGCCAGTTCGATCCCGGGACTAGCGGGGTTCGAGCAGTACTTC. J is TRBJ2-7 and V is TRBV19, with 13 bases lining up with TRBD2. From germline, CDR1 is LNHDA and CDR2 SQIVND (reference sequence). Losses at the gene ends were 8 bases for V and 6 bases for J; bases not matched to a gene: 10. The CDR3 is made up of 15 amino acids.

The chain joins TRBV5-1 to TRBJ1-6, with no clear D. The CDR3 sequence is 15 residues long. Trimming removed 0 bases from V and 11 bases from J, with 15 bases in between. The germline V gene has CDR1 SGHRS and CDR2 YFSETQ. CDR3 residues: CASSLAPEGNPPLHF. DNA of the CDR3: TGCGCCAGCAGCTTGGCTCCGGAGGGCAATCCACCCCTCCACTTT.

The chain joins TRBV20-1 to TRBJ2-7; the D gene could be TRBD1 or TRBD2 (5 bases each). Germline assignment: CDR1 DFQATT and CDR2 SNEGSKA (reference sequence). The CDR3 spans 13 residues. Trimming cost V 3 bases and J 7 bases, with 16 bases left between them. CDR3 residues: CSARGPAYNEQYF. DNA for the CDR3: TGCAGTGCTAGGGGACCTGCATACAATGAGCAGTACTTC.

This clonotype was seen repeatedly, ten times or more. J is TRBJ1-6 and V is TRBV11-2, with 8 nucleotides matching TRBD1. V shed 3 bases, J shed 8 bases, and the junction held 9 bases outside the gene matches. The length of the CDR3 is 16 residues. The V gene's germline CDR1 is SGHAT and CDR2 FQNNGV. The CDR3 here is CASSLSSGQGYSPLHF. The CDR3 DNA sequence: TGTGCCAGCAGCTTGTCATCCGGACAGGGCTATTCACCCCTCCACTTT.

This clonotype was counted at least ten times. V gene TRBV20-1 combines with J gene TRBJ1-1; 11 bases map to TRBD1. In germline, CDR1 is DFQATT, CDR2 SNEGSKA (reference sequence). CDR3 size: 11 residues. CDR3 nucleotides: TGCAGGGGGACAGGGGGCACTGAAGCTTTCTTT. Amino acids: CRGTGGTEAFF.

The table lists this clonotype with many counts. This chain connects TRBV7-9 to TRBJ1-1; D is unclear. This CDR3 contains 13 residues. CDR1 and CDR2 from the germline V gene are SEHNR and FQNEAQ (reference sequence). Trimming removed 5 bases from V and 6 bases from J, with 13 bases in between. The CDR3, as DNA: TGTGCCAGCAGCGTTCGAGGAGGCGCTGAAGCTTTCTTT. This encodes CASSVRGGAEAFF.

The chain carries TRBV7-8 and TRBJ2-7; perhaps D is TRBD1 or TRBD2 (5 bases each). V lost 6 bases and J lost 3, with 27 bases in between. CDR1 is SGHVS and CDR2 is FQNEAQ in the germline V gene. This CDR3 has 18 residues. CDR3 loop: CASSWTPPGAEIYYEQYF. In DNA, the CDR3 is TGTGCCAGCAGTTGGACACCCCCCGGGGCAGAGATTTACTACGAGCAGTACTTC.

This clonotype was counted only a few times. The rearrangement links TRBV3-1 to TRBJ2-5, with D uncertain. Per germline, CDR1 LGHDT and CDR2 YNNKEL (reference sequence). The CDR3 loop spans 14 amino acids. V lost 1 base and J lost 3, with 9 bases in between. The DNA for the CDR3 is TGTGCCAGCAGCCAAGTCTCAACAGAAGAGACCCAGTACTTC. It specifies CASSQVSTEETQYF.

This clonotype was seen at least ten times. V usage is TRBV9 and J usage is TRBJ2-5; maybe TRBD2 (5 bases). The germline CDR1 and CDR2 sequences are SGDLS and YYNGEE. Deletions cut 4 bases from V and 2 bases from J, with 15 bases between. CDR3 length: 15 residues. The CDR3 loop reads CASSSRGRTQETQYF. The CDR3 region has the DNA TGTGCCAGCAGCTCCCGCGGACGGACTCAAGAGACCCAGTACTTC.

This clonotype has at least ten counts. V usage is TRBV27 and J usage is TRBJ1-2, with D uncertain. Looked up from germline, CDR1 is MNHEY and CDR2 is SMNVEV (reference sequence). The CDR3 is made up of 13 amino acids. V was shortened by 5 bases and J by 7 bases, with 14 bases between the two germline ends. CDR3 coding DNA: TGTGCCAGCAGTCCGGGAGAAGGCTTTGGCTACACCTTC. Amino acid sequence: CASSPGEGFGYTF.

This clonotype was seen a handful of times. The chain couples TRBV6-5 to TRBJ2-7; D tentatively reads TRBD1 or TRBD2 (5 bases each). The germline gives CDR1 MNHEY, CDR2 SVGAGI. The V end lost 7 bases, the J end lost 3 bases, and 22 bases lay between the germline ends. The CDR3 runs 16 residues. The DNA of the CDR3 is TGTGCCAGCACCACTTTTAGCAGGGTAGGGAGCTACGAGCAGTACTTC. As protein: CASTTFSRVGSYEQYF.

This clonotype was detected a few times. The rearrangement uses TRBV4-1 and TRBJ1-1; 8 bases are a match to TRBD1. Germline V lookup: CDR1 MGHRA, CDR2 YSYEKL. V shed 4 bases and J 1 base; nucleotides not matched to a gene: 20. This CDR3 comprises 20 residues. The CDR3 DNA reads TGCGCCAGCAGCCGTCTCCTATTGACAGGGGTAGTAAGTGCGAACACTGAAGCTTTCTTT. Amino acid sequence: CASSRLLLTGVVSANTEAFF.

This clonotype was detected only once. This chain's CDR3 is CASSDGLGNYEQYF. CDR3 bases: TGCGCCAGCAGTGATGGCCTAGGGAACTACGAGCAGTACTTC. This chain links TRBV10-1 with TRBJ2-5, with D uncertain. The J call may be incorrect, as the DNA end agrees better with TRBJ2-7. Germline loops: CDR1 WNHNN, CDR2 SYGVQD (reference sequence). This CDR3 spans 14 amino acids.

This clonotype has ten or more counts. CDR3 in DNA: TGTGCCAGCAGCTTTGGCGGAGGAGGGCCCTACGAGCAGTACTTC. This encodes CASSFGGGGPYEQYF. This chain joins TRBV7-2 and TRBJ2-7; the D gene is possibly TRBD2 (6 bases). The germline CDR1 and CDR2 sequences are SGHTA and FQGNSA. The CDR3 runs 15 residues. V was shortened by 3 bases and J by 2 bases, with 14 bases between the two germline ends. Full variable domain (missing parts from reference TRBV7-2 and TRBJ2-7): GAGVSQSPSNKVTEKGKDVELRCDPISGHTALYWYRQSLGQGLEFLIYFQGNSAPDKSGLPSDRFSAERTGGSVSTLTIQRTQQEDSAVYLCASSFGGGGPYEQYFGPGTRLTVT.

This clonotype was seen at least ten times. The CDR3 DNA is TGTGCCAGCAGCCGGACGGAGAACACTGAAGCTTTCTTT. This gives the protein CASSRTENTEAFF. This chain connects TRBV12-3 or TRBV12-4 to TRBJ1-1; D is unclear. Trimming shortened V by 6 bases and J by 1 base, and 9 bases separated the two germline ends. This CDR3 is built from 13 residues.